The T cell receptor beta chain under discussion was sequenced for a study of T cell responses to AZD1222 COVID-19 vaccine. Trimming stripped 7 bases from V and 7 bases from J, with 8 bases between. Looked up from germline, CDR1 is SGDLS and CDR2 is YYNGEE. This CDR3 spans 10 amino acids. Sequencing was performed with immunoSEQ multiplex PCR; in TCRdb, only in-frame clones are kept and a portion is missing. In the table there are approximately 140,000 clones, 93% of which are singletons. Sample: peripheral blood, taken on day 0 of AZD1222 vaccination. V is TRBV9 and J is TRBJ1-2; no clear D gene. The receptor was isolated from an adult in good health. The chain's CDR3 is CASRGGGYTF. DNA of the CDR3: TGTGCCAGCCGAGGAGGTGGCTACACCTTC.